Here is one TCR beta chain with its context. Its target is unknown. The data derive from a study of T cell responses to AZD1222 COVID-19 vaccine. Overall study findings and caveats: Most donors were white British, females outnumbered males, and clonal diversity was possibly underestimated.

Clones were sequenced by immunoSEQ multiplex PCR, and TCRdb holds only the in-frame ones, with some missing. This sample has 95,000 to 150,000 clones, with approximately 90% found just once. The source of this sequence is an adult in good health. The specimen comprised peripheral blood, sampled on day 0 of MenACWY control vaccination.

The CDR3 nucleotides are TGTGCCAGCAGCTTATCAGGAGGCCCTGGAAACACCATATATTTT. This translates into CASSLSGGPGNTIYF. This sequence joins TRBV7-2 and TRBJ1-3; D gene ambiguous. In germline, CDR1 is SGHTA, CDR2 FQGNSA. Deletions cut 2 bases from V and 2 bases from J, with 10 bases between. CDR3 size: 15 residues.